The next 21 T cell receptor beta chains were all read from a single sample in a study of shared clonotypes between healthy human individuals (dated by TCRdb to 2018 to 2020). For the CD8 naive samples, CD45RO-negative cells were positively selected for CCR7, yielding a CD45RA+CCR7+ population from which TemRA cells were excluded. Preparation of the library involved the immunoSEQ multiplex PCR assay. This immuneACCESS table, as held by TCRdb, lists in-frame sequences with V and J called but not all clones. Of the missing ones, under half trace to an unresolved V gene in checked studies; the others have no known cause. The sample data list about 680,000 clones, and under 95% of these were observed just once. Of the sample, about 24% falls within the top ten clones. Sequences were obtained from naive CD8+ T cells sorted from blood. The sample's cell subset or site label, decoded: CD45RA+CCR7+. These receptors all stem from a young man in good health.

V usage is TRBV11-3 and J usage is TRBJ2-1; 9 nucleotides match TRBD1. CDR1 SGHNT and CDR2 YENEEA come from the germline V gene. J gave up 4 bases and V 5 bases, and 6 bases lay outside the gene matches. The CDR3 has 15 amino acids. The CDR3 reads CASSLRQGGYNEQFF. CDR3 sequence (DNA): TGTGCCAGCAGCCTCCGACAGGGGGGATACAATGAGCAGTTCTTC.

CDR3 bases: TGTGCCAGCAGTGAAGGATCTTGGCGGGACGATGAGCAGTTCTTC. Amino acids: CASSEGSWRDDEQFF. V is TRBV2 and J is TRBJ2-1; D may be TRBD2 (6 bases). The V gene's germline CDR1 is SNHLY and CDR2 FYNNEI. Trimming removed 1 base from V and 8 bases from J, with 15 bases in between. This CDR3 is built from 15 residues.

As concerns this clone: Other DNA sequences within the sample encode an identical CDR3. The rearrangement joins TRBV27 to TRBJ2-7; D tentatively reads TRBD1 or TRBD2 (5 bases each). Germline CDR1 reads MNHEY; CDR2 reads SMNVEV (reference sequence). The CDR3 is 12 residues long. The V gene lost 0 bases and the J gene lost 6 bases, with 6 bases spanning the gap. DNA for the CDR3: TGTGCCAGCAGTTTATCGGGACGCGAGCAGTACTTC. This sequence encodes CASSLSGREQYF.

The chain joins TRBV5-1 to TRBJ1-2; 7 bases line up with TRBD1. The germline CDR1 and CDR2 sequences are SGHRS and YFSETQ. The CDR3 spans 14 residues. Germline trimming cut 4 bases from V and 8 bases from J; bases unmatched to any gene: 11. CDR3 loop: CASSRGQQVGGYTF. CDR3 sequence (DNA): TGCGCCAGCAGCCGGGGACAGCAGGTGGGAGGCTACACCTTC.

The J gene is TRBJ1-5, the V gene TRBV9; TRBD1 is a possible D gene (6 bases). Trimming cost V 0 bases and J 4 bases, with 11 bases left between them. From germline, CDR1 is SGDLS and CDR2 YYNGEE. The length of the CDR3 is 15 residues. CDR3 sequence reads: CASSVEWTENQPQHF. The CDR3 bases are TGTGCCAGCAGCGTAGAGTGGACAGAAAATCAGCCCCAGCATTTT.

V and J are TRBV7-9 and TRBJ1-1, with 12 bases lining up with TRBD1. In germline, CDR1 is SEHNR, CDR2 FQNEAQ (reference sequence). The CDR3 consists of 17 residues. Unmatched junction bases numbered 7, after V lost 4 bases and J lost 1 base. CDR3 sequence reads: CASSSAGTGGWNTEAFF. The CDR3 nucleotides are TGTGCCAGCAGCTCCGCGGGGACAGGGGGCTGGAACACTGAAGCTTTCTTT.

CDR3 sequence: CASSSWGRGANEQYF. The CDR3 DNA sequence: TGTGCCAGCAGCTCCTGGGGCCGCGGCGCTAACGAGCAGTACTTC. The chain couples TRBV7-9 to TRBJ2-7; D might be TRBD1 (5 bases). Germline V lookup: CDR1 SEHNR, CDR2 FQNEAQ (reference sequence). V was trimmed by 4 bases and J by 5 bases, leaving 18 bases between them. The CDR3 runs to 15 residues.

This clone has only a few counts. J is TRBJ2-7 and V is TRBV6-5; 11 bases match TRBD2. V lost 4 bases and J lost 5; bases outside the gene matches: 7. Germline V gene lookup returns CDR1 MNHEY and CDR2 SVGAGI. The CDR3 loop spans 15 amino acids. This CDR3 reads CASSSLAGGPHEQYF. The DNA of the CDR3 is TGTGCCAGCAGTTCCCTAGCGGGGGGCCCCCACGAGCAGTACTTC.

This chain links TRBV29-1 with TRBJ2-2; no clear D gene. This CDR3 comprises 15 residues. V was trimmed by 6 bases and J by 2 bases, leaving 16 bases between them. The V gene's germline CDR1 is SQVTM and CDR2 ANQGSEA. The CDR3 reads CSVRIGFSNTGELFF. The CDR3 DNA is TGCAGCGTGCGCATAGGGTTCAGTAACACCGGGGAGCTGTTTTTT.

This clone was counted once. J is TRBJ2-7 and V is TRBV7-9, with a tentative D call TRBD2 (5 bases). CDR1 and CDR2 from the germline V gene are SEHNR and FQNEAQ (reference sequence). The CDR3 contains 14 residues. With 4 bases removed from V and 7 bases from J, the gap between germline ends came to 17 bases. The chain's CDR3 is CASSSTTSAREQYF. In DNA form, the CDR3 reads TGTGCCAGCAGCTCAACTACTAGTGCTAGGGAGCAGTACTTC.

V usage is TRBV11-2 and J usage is TRBJ1-1; unclear D gene. Trimming pared 3 bases from V and 2 bases from J, leaving 16 bases between. The CDR3 contains 16 residues. Germline CDR1 is SGHAT and CDR2 is FQNNGV. DNA for the CDR3: TGTGCCAGCAGCTTGGTTTGGCGACGGGGAAACACTGAAGCTTTCTTT. Its protein product is CASSLVWRRGNTEAFF.

The J gene is TRBJ2-3, the V gene TRBV9; D possibly corresponds to TRBD2 (5 bases). The V end lost 4 bases, the J end lost 2 bases, and 23 bases lay between the germline ends. The CDR3 sequence is 18 residues long. Germline V gene lookup returns CDR1 SGDLS and CDR2 YYNGEE. The CDR3 nucleotides are TGTGCCAGCAGCTCACCGTCGGGGAGCGCACAAAACACAGATACGCAGTATTTT. Translating gives CASSSPSGSAQNTDTQYF.

The chain carries TRBV29-1 and TRBJ2-1, with 9 positions matching TRBD2. Trimming removed 5 bases from V and 1 base from J; junction bases left unmatched: 12. Germline-derived CDR1 and CDR2 are SQVTM and ANQGSEA. The CDR3 loop spans 17 amino acids. The CDR3 region has the DNA TGCAGCGTTAGGGCGGCGGGAGGGGAGTGGTCCTACAATGAGCAGTTCTTC. Protein: CSVRAAGGEWSYNEQFF.

The sample holds one count of this clone. The chain uses TRBV9 and TRBJ2-2, with 13 nucleotides matching TRBD2. The CDR3 loop spans 17 amino acids. CDR1 and CDR2 from the germline V gene are SGDLS and YYNGEE. With 4 bases clipped from V and 7 bases from J, the junction kept 10 bases outside the gene matches. This CDR3 reads CASSTPLAGGPDGELFF. The CDR3 DNA follows: TGTGCCAGCAGCACCCCACTAGCGGGAGGGCCTGACGGGGAGCTGTTTTTT.

CDR3 amino acids: CASSGPGSSNQPQHF. The CDR3 DNA reads as TGTGCCAGCAGCGGGCCTGGGAGCAGCAATCAGCCCCAGCATTTT. This chain links TRBV7-9 with TRBJ1-5; D is ambiguous. Germline V gene data show CDR1 as SEHNR and CDR2 as FQNEAQ (reference sequence). The CDR3 covers 15 residues. Trimming pared 5 bases from V and 1 base from J, leaving 12 bases between. The full variable domain, in which reference TRBV7-9 and TRBJ1-5 provide the parts outside the CDR3, is DTGVSQNPRHKITKRGQNVTFRCDPISEHNRLYWYRQTLGQGPEFLTYFQNEAQLEKSRLLSDRFSAERPKGSFSTLEIQRTEQGDSAMYLCASSGPGSSNQPQHFGDGTRLSIL.

The chain uses TRBV4-3 and TRBJ2-7; TRBD2 agrees at 10 bases. The V and J ends lost 4 bases and 2 bases, in that order; junction bases with no gene match: 11. The CDR3 loop spans 17 amino acids. Germline CDR1 and CDR2: LGHNA and YSLEER. CDR3 bases: TGCGCCAGCAGCCCGGCCAGCGGACTAGCGGAGACCTACGAGCAGTACTTC. Translating it yields CASSPASGLAETYEQYF.

The V and J genes are TRBV6-5 and TRBJ2-7, with a possible D match to TRBD2 (6 bases). The V end lost 5 bases, the J end lost 7 bases, and 21 bases lay between the germline ends. In germline, CDR1 is MNHEY, CDR2 SVGAGI. The CDR3 has 15 residues. The CDR3 is CASSQISGPFSEQYF. In nucleotides, the CDR3 is TGTGCCAGCAGTCAGATTAGCGGACCCTTTTCGGAGCAGTACTTC.

This chain connects TRBV28 to TRBJ2-3, with D possibly TRBD1 on 5 matching bases. Germline V CDR1 and CDR2: MDHEN, SYDVKM. With 5 bases removed from V and 4 bases from J, the gap between germline ends came to 16 bases. The CDR3 spans 15 residues. The chain's CDR3 is CASSPPQGLADTQYF. CDR3 nucleotides: TGTGCCAGCAGTCCTCCCCAGGGCCTGGCAGATACGCAGTATTTT.

The V and J genes are TRBV7-9 and TRBJ2-1; D uncertain. V shed 5 bases and J shed 4 bases, with 6 bases lying between them. This CDR3 is built from 12 residues. Germline lookup yields CDR1 SEHNR and CDR2 FQNEAQ (reference sequence). CDR3 region: CASSPWYNEQFF. DNA for the CDR3: TGTGCCAGCAGCCCCTGGTACAATGAGCAGTTCTTC.

The chain recombines TRBV4-1 with TRBJ2-6; TRBD1 agrees at 8 bases. Per germline, CDR1 MGHRA and CDR2 YSYEKL. CDR3 size: 19 residues. The V and J ends lost 2 bases and 1 base, in that order; junction bases with no gene match: 10. CDR3: CASSQLGYRGRSGANVLTF. CDR3 DNA sequence: TGCGCCAGCAGCCAACTTGGATACAGGGGGAGGTCTGGGGCCAACGTCCTGACTTTC.

The genes are TRBV18 and TRBJ2-5; the match to TRBD1 covers 7 bases. Trimming removed 3 bases from V and 5 bases from J; junction bases left unmatched: 6. Germline V CDR1 and CDR2: KGHSH, LQKENI. The CDR3 is 14 residues long. CDR3 region: CASSPTGNDETQYF. The CDR3 nucleotides are TGTGCCAGCTCACCGACAGGGAATGATGAGACCCAGTACTTC.